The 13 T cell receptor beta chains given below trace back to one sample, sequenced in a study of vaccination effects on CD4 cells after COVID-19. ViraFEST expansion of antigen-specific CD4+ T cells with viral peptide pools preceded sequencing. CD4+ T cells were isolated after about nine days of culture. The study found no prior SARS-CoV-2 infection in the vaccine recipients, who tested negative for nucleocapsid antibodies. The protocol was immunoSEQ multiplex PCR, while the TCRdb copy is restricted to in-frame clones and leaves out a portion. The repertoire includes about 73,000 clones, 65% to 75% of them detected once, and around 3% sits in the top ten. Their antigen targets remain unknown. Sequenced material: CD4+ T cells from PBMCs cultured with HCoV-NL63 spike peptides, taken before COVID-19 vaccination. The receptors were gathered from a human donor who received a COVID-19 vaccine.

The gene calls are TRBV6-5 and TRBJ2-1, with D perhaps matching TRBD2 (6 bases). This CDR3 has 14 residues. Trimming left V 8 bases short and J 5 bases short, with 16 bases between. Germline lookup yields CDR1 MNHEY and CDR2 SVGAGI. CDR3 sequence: CASHRDSQDNEQFF. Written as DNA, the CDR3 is TGTGCCAGCCACCGGGACTCCCAGGACAATGAGCAGTTCTTC.

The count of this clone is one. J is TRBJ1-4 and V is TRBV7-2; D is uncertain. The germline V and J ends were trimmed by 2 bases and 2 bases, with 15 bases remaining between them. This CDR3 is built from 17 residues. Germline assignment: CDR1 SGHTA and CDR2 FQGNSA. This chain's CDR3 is CASSLTPGGRTNEKLFF. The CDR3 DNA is TGTGCCAGCAGCTTAACGCCGGGTGGACGGACTAATGAAAAACTGTTTTTT.

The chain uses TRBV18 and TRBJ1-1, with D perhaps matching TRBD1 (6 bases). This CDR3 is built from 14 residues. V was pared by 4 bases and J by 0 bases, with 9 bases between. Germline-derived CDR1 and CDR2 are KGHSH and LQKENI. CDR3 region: CASSQDSLNTEAFF. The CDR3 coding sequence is TGTGCCAGCTCACAGGACAGCCTGAACACTGAAGCTTTCTTT.

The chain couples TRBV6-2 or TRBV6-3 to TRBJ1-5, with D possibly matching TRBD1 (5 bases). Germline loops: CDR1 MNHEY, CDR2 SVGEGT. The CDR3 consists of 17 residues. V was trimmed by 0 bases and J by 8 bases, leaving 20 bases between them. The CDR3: CASSYSGGVTVGKPQHF. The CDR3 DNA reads TGTGCCAGCAGTTACTCGGGGGGGGTTACGGTCGGCAAGCCCCAGCATTTT.

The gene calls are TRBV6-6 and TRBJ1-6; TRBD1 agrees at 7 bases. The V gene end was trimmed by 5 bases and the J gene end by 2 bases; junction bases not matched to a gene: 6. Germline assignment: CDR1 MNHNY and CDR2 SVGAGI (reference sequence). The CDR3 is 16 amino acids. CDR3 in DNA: TGTGCCAGCAGTCGACAGGGAGGTACCTATAATTCACCCCTCCACTTT. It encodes CASSRQGGTYNSPLHF.

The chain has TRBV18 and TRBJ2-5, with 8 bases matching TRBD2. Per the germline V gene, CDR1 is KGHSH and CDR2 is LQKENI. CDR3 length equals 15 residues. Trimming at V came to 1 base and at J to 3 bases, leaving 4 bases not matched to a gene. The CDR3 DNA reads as TGTGCCAGCTCACCACTCGGGGGGGCCGAAGAGACCCAGTACTTC. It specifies CASSPLGGAEETQYF.

The chain's CDR3 is CASSVITGGASEAFF. The CDR3 coding sequence is TGTGCCAGCAGCGTGATTACAGGGGGCGCCTCTGAAGCTTTCTTT. V gene TRBV9 combines with J gene TRBJ1-1; TRBD1 agrees at 9 bases. From germline, CDR1 is SGDLS and CDR2 YYNGEE. V shed 2 bases and J 6 bases; nucleotides not matched to a gene: 8. This CDR3 region has 15 residues.

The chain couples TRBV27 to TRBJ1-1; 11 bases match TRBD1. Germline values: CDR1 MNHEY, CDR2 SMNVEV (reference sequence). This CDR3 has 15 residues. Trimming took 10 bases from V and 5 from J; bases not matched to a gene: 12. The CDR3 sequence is CATQSLGQGGTEAFF. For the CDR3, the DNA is TGTGCCACGCAATCCTTGGGACAGGGGGGTACTGAAGCTTTCTTT.

This chain's CDR3 is CAWNRDRLTSNTEAFF. The CDR3 DNA reads as TGTGCCTGGAACCGGGACAGGCTGACCTCGAACACTGAAGCTTTCTTT. This rearrangement joins TRBV30 to TRBJ1-1, with 8 bases aligning to TRBD1. The CDR3 sequence is 16 residues long. J lost 1 base, V lost 4 bases, and 11 bases had no gene match. Germline V gene sequence: CDR1 GTSNPN, CDR2 SVGIG (reference sequence).

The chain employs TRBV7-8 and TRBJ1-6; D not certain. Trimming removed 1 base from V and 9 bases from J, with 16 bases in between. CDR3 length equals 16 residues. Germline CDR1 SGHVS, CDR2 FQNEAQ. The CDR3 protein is CASSLGAQMDSSPLHF. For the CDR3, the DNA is TGTGCCAGCAGCTTAGGGGCGCAAATGGATAGTTCACCCCTCCACTTT.

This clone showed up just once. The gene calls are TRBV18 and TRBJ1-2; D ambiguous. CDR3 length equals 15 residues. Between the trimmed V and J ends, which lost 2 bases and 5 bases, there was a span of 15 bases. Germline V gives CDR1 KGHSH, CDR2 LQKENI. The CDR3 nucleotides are TGTGCCAGCTCACCATTCCGGGAAGTAGGGTATGGCTACACCTTC. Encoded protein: CASSPFREVGYGYTF.

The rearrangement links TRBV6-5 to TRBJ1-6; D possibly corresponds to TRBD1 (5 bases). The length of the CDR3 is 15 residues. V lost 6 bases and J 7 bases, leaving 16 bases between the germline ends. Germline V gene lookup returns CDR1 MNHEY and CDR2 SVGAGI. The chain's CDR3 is CASRDYRIGNSPLHF. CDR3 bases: TGTGCCAGCAGGGACTACAGGATTGGAAATTCACCCCTCCACTTT.

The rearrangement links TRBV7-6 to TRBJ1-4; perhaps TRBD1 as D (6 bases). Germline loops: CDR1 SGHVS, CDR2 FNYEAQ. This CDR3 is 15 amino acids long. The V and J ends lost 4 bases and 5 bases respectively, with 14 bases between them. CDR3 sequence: CASSSTGIVNEKLFF. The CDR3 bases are TGTGCCAGCAGCTCGACAGGAATTGTCAATGAAAAACTGTTTTTT.